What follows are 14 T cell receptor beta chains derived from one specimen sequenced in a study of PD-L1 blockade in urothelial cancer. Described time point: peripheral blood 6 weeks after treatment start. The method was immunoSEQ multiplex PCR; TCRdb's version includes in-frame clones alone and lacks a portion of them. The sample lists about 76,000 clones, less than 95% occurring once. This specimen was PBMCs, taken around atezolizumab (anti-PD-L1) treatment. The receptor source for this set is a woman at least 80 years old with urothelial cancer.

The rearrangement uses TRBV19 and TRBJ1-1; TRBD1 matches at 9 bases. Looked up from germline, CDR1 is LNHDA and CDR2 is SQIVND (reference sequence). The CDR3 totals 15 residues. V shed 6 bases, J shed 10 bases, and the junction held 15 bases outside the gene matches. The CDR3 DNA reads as TGTGCCAGTAGCACACGGGACAGGGACTTCGTGGGAGCTTTCTTT. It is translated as CASSTRDRDFVGAFF.

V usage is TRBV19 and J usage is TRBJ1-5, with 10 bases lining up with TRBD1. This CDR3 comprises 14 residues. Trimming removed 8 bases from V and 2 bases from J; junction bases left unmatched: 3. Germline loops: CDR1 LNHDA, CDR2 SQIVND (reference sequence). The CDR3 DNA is TGTGCCAGTGCCGGGACAGGGGGCAATCAGCCCCAGCATTTT. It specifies CASAGTGGNQPQHF. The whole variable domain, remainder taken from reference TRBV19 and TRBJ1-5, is DGGITQSPKYLFRKEGQNVTLSCEQNLNHDAMYWYRQDPGQGLRLIYYSQIVNDFQKGDIAEGYSVSREKKESFPLTVTSAQKNPTAFYLCASAGTGGNQPQHFGDGTRLSIL.

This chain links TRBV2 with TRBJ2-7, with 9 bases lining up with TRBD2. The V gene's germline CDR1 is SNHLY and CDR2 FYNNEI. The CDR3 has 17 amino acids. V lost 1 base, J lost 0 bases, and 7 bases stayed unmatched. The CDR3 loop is CASSEVTSGRASYEQYF. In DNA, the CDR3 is TGTGCCAGCAGTGAAGTAACTAGCGGGCGAGCCTCCTACGAGCAGTACTTC.

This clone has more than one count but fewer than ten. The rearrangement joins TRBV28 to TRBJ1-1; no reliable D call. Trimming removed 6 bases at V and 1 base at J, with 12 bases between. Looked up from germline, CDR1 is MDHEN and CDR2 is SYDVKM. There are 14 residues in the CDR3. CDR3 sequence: CASSLRLENTEAFF. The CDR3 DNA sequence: TGTGCCAGCAGCCTGAGATTAGAGAACACTGAAGCTTTCTTT. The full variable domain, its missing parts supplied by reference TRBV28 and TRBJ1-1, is DVKVTQSSRYLVKRTGEKVFLECVQDMDHENMFWYRQDPGLGLRLIYFSYDVKMKEKGDIPEGYSVSREKKERFSLILESASTNQTSMYLCASSLRLENTEAFFGQGTRLTVV.

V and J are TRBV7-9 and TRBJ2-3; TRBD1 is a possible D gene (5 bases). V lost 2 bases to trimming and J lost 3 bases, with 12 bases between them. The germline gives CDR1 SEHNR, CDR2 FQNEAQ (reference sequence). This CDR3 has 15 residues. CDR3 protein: CASSLLQGLTDTQYF. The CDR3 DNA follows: TGTGCCAGCAGCTTATTGCAGGGTTTAACAGATACGCAGTATTTT.

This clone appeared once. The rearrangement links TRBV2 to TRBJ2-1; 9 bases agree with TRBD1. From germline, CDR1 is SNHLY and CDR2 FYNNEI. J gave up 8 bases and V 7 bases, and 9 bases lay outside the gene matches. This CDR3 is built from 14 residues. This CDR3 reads CASIRDRVGDEQFF. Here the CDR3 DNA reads TGTGCCAGCATTAGGGACAGGGTAGGCGATGAGCAGTTCTTC. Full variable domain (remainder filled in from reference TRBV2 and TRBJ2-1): EPEVTQTPSHQVTQMGQEVILRCVPISNHLYFYWYRQILGQKVEFLVSFYNNEISEKSEIFDDQFSVERPDGSNFTLKIRSTKLEDSAMYFCASIRDRVGDEQFFGPGTRLTVL.

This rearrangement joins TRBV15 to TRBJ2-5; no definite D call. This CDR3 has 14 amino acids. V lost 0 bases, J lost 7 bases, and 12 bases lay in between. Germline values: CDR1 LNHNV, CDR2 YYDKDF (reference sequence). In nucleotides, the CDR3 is TGTGCCACCAGCAGAGATCGCGAGCTCGGGACCCAGTACTTC. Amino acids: CATSRDRELGTQYF.

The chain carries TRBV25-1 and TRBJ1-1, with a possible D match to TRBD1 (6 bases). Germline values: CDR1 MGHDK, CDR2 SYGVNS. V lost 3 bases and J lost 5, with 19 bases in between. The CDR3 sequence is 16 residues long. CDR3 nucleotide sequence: TGTGCCAGCAGTGACTCCAGAACAGGGCGGCGGACTGAAGCTTTCTTT. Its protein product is CASSDSRTGRRTEAFF.

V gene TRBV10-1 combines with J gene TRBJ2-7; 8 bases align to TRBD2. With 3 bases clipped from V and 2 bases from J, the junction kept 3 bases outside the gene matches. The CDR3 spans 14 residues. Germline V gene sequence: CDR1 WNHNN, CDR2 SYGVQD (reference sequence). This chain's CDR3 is CASSDPGGAYEQYF. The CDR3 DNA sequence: TGCGCCAGCAGTGACCCGGGAGGGGCCTACGAGCAGTACTTC.

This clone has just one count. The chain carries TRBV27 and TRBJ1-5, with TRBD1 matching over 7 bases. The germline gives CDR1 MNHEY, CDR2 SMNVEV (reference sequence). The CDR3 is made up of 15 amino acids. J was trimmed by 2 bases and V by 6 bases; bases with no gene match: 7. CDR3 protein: CASSDRDSGNQPQHF. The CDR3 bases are TGTGCCAGCAGCGACAGGGATTCTGGCAATCAGCCCCAGCATTTT.

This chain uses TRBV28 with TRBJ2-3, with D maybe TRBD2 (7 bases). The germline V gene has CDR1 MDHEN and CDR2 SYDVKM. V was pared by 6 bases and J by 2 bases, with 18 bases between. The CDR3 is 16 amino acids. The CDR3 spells CASSRSGTSSTDTQYF. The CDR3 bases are TGTGCCAGCAGCCGCAGCGGGACATCTTCCACAGATACGCAGTATTTT.

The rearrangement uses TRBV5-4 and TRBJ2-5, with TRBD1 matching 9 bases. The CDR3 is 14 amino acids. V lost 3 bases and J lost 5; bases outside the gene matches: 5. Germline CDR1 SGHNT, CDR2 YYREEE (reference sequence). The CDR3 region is CASSWGQGRETQYF. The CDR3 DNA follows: TGTGCCAGCAGCTGGGGACAGGGAAGGGAGACCCAGTACTTC.

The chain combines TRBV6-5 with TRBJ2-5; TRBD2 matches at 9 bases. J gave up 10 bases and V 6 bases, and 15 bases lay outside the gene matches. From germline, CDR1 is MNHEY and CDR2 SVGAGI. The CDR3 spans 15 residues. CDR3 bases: TGTGCCAGCAGGCCGTGGCGGGAGGGAAGAGATGACCAGTACTTC. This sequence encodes CASRPWREGRDDQYF.

The CDR3 loop is CASARTGVAEAFF. The CDR3 nucleotides read TGTGCTAGTGCCCGGACAGGGGTGGCTGAAGCTTTCTTT. The chain links TRBV12-5 to TRBJ1-1; 9 positions match TRBD1. Trimming cost V 7 bases and J 6 bases; bases outside gene matches: 6. This CDR3 contains 13 residues. Germline-derived CDR1 and CDR2 are LGHNT and FRNRAP.